This T cell receptor beta chain was sequenced for a study of control samples from healthy donors and cancer patients. Germline V gene data show CDR1 as LNHDA and CDR2 as SQIVND (reference sequence). This CDR3 is built from 17 residues. V trimming: 3 bases; J trimming: 0 bases; junction bases outside the gene matches: 10. Data came from immunoSEQ multiplex PCR; TCRdb stores just in-frame clones and leaves some out. The sample has about 140,000 clones, approximately 88% seen once. The specimen sequenced was blood. V and J are TRBV19 and TRBJ2-5; TRBD2 matches at 7 bases. The receptor's source is a man aged 25 to 40 in good health. The CDR3 DNA follows: TGTGCCAGTAGTATGAGCGCGGCTAGCGGAAACCAAGAGACCCAGTACTTC. Its protein is CASSMSAASGNQETQYF.